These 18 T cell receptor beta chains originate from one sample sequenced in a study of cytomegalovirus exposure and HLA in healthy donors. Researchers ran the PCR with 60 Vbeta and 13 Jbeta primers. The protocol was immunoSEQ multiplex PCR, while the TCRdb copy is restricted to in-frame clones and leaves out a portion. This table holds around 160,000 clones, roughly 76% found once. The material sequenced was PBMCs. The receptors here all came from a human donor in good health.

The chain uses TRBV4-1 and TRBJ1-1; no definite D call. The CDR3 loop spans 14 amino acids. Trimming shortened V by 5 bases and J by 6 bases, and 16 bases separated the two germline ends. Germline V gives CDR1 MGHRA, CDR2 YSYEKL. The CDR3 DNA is TGCGCCAGCAGCTCGAACCTGATGGGCGCTGAAGCTTTCTTT. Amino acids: CASSSNLMGAEAFF.

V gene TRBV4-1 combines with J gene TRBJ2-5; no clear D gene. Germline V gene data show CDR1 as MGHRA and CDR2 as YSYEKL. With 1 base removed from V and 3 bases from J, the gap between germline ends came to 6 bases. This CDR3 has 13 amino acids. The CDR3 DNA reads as TGCGCCAGCAGCCAAGGGCTCGAAGAGACCCAGTACTTC. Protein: CASSQGLEETQYF.

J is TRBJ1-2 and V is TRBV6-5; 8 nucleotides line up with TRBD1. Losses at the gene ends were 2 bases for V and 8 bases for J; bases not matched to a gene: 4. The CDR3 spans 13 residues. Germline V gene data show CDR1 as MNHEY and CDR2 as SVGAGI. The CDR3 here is CASSYRTGHGYTF. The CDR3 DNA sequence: TGTGCCAGCAGTTACCGGACAGGGCACGGCTACACCTTC.

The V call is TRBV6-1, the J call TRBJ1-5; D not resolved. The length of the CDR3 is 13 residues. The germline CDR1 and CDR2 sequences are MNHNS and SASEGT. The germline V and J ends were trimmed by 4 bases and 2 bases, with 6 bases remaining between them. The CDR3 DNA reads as TGTGCCAGCAGTGTGGCAGGCAATCAGCCCCAGCATTTT. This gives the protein CASSVAGNQPQHF.

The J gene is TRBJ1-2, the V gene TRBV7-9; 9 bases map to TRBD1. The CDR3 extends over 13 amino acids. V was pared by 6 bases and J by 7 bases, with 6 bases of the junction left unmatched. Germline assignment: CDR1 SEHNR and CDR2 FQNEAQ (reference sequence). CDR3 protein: CASSSGQGRGYTF. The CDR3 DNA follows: TGTGCCAGCAGTTCGGGACAGGGTCGTGGCTACACCTTC.

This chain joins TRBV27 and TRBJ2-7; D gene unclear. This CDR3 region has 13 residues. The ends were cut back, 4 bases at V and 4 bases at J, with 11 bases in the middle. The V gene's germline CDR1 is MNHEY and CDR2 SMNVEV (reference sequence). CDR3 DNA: TGTGCCAGCAGTTATTCGGTCAAATACGAGCAGTACTTC. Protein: CASSYSVKYEQYF.

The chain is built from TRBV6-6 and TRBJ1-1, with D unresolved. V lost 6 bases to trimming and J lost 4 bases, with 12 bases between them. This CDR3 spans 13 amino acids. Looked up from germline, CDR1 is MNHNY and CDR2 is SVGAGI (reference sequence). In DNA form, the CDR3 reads TGTGCCAGCAGCCGTGAGAGAGGCACTGAAGCTTTCTTT. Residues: CASSRERGTEAFF.

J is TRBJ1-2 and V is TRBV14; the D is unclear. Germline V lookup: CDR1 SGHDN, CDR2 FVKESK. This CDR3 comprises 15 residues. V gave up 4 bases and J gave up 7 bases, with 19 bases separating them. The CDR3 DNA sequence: TGTGCCAGCAGCCCCCCCCGCCGGGGAACCCCTGGCTACACCTTC. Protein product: CASSPPRRGTPGYTF.

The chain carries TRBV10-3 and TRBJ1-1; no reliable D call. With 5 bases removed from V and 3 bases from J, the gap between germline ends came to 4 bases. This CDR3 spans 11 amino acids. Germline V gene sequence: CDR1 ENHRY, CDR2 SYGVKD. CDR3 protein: CAISRDTEAFF. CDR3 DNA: TGTGCCATCAGTCGGGACACTGAAGCTTTCTTT.

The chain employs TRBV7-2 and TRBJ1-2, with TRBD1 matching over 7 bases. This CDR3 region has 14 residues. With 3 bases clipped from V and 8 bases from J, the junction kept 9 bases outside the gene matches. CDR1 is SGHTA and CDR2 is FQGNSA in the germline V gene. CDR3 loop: CASSFDPDRWGYTF. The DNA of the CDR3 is TGTGCCAGCAGCTTCGACCCGGACAGGTGGGGCTACACCTTC.

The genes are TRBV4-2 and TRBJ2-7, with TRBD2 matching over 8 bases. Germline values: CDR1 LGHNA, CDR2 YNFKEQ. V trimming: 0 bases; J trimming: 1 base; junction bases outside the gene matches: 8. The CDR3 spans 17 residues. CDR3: CASSQDHTRGGSYEQYF. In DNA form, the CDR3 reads TGTGCCAGCAGCCAAGATCACACACGGGGGGGTTCCTACGAGCAGTACTTC.

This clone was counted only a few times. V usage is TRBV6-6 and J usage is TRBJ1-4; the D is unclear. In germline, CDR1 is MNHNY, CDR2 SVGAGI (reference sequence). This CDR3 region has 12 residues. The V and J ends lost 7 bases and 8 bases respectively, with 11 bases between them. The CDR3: CASTSDWEKLFF. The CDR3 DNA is TGTGCCAGCACCTCCGACTGGGAAAAACTGTTTTTT.

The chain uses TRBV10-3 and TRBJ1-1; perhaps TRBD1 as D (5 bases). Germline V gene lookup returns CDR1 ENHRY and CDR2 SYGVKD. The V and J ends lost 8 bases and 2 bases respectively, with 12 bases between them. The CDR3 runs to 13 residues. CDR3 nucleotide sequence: TGTGCCATCGGCTCGGGGGAAAACACTGAAGCTTTCTTT. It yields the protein CAIGSGENTEAFF.

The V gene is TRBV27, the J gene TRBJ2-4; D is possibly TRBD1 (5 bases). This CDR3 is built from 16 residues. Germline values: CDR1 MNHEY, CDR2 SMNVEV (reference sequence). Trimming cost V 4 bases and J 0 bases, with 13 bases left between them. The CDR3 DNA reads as TGTGCCAGCAGTTCACCGGACATGTTAGCCAAAAACATTCAGTACTTC. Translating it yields CASSSPDMLAKNIQYF.

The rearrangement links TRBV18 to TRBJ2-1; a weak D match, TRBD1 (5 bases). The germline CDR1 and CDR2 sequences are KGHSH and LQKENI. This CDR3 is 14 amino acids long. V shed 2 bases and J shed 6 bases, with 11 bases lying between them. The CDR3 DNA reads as TGTGCCAGCTCACCAGGGCAGGGCGGCAATGAGCAGTTCTTC. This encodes CASSPGQGGNEQFF.

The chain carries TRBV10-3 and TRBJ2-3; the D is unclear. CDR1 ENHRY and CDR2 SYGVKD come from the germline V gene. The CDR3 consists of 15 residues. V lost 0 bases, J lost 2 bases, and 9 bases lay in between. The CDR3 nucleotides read TGTGCCATCAGTGAGTCTGCGGAAATCACAGATACGCAGTATTTT. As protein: CAISESAEITDTQYF.

The CDR3 sequence is CASNASGGGRNQPQHF. For the CDR3, the DNA is TGTGCCAGCAATGCAAGCGGGGGGGGCCGCAATCAGCCCCAGCATTTT. V and J are TRBV27 and TRBJ1-5, with a tentative D call TRBD1 (6 bases). The CDR3 has 16 amino acids. Germline assignment: CDR1 MNHEY and CDR2 SMNVEV (reference sequence). V was pared by 7 bases and J by 2 bases, with 18 bases between.

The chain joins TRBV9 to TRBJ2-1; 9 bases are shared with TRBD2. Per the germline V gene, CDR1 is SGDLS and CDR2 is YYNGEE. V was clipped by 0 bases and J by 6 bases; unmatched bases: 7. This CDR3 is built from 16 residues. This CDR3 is CASSVGASGVLNEQFF. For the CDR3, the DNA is TGTGCCAGCAGCGTAGGGGCTAGCGGGGTTCTCAATGAGCAGTTCTTC. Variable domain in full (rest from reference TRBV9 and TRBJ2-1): DSGVTQTPKHLITATGQRVTLRCSPRSGDLSVYWYQQSLDQGLQFLIQYYNGEERAKGNILERFSAQQFPDLHSELNLSSLELGDSALYFCASSVGASGVLNEQFFGPGTRLTVL.